This T cell receptor (beta chain) was found in a study of cytomegalovirus exposure and HLA in healthy donors. General observations from the study: At a 0.05 false discovery rate, a later analysis found approximately 17,000 TCR beta sequences to be associated with HLA alleles.

Germline loops: CDR1 SGHNT, CDR2 YENEEA. The length of the CDR3 is 17 residues. Trimming took 5 bases from V and 10 from J; bases not matched to a gene: 20. Amplification used 60 Vbeta primers and 13 Jbeta primers. Some clones are missing from TCRdb's copy, which holds only in-frame ones; the method was immunoSEQ multiplex PCR. This sample has over 100,000 clones, with under 70% found just once. Healthy bone marrow donors formed the donor group. To note about this clone: Its matching antigen is unknown.

Sequencing was performed on PBMCs. The chain recombines TRBV11-3 with TRBJ2-1, with 7 positions matching TRBD2. The origin of this receptor is a young man in good health and CMV-seropositive. CDR3: CASSQFGTTGSTEEQFF. The CDR3, as DNA: TGTGCCAGCAGCCAATTTGGGACTACCGGGAGTACAGAGGAGCAGTTCTTC.